The clone carrying this TCR beta chain was seen more than once but under ten times. Its antigen is currently unknown. The sample is drawn from a study of T cells in Graves' hyperthyroidism and ophthalmopathy. Study-wide findings and caveats: Ophthalmopathy was identified by the model a median about 6.8 months ahead of onset. A model using 13 V-J features told ophthalmopathy apart from stable hyperthyroidism.

The CDR3 is made up of 17 amino acids. Germline loops: CDR1 DFQATT, CDR2 SNEGSKA (reference sequence). Trimming cost V 2 bases and J 3 bases; bases outside gene matches: 8. It was RNA transcripts that yielded the amplified TCR beta CDR3 regions. Initially, a first-round RT-PCR of the TCR CDR3 employed the HTBI primer set. From the multiplex PCR reads, TCRdb called clonotypes with MiXCR, one entry per CDR3 protein. The sample has fewer than 850,000 distinct CDR3 sequences, 17% seen once. The TCR was taken from a man between 50 and 59 years old with Graves' hyperthyroidism. The chain carries TRBV20-1 and TRBJ2-2; TRBD2 matches 11 bases. Sample: blood. CDR3 DNA: TGCAGTGCTAGACCTCCTAGCGGGAGGAAGGACACCGGGGAGCTGTTTTTT. Translated: CSARPPSGRKDTGELFF.